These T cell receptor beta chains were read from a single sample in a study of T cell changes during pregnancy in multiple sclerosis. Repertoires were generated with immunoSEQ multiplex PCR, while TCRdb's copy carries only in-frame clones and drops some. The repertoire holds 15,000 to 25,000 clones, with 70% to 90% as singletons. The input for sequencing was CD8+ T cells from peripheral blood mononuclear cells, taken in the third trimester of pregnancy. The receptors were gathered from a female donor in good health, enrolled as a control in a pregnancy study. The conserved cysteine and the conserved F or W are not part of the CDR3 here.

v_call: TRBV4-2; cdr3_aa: ASSQPVGDEQY
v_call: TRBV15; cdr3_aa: ATSTGGLNTEAF
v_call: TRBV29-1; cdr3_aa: SVEDPGTGLYEQY
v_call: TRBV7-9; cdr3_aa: ASSFEFQPQH
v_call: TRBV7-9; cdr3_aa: ASSSLQTGDYTDTQY
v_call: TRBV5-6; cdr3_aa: ASSRTGSTEAF
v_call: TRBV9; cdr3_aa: ASSVAIEPGYEQY
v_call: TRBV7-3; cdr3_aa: ASSSSALSLEAF
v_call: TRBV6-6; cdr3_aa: ASSPTALGVYQPQH
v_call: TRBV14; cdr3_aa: ASSSSGWLNTEAF
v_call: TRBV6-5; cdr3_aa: ASAWARGSEAF
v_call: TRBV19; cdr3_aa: ASSFGYSNQPQH
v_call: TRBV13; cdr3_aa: ASSLSLASGGYEQY
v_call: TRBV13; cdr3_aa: ASSFAVGGGYNEQF
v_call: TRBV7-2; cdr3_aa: ASSLGQGRAWDGYT
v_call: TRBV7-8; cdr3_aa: ASSLKSGSSTDTQY
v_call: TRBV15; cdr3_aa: ATSTTGGSNTGELF
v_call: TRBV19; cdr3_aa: ASSITGFEQY
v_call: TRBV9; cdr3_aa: ASSDKTEPPYGYT
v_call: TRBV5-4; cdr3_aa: ASSFHRANEQF
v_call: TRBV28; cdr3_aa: ASSLLDSSYEQY
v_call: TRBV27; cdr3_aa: ASFGGTDYGYT
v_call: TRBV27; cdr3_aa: ASSLQAPDNYGYT
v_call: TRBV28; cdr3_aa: ASRPGEPNQPQH
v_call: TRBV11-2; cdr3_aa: ASSLGEGTDTQY
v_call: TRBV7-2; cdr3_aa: ASSLNAFRATNEKLF
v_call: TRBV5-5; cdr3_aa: ASSSLPPPNYEQY
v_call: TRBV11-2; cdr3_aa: ASSLVPDSSNQPQH
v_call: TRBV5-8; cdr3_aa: ASSFITNTQY
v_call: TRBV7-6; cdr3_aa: ASSNQGAEQY
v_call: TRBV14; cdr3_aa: ASSQGPGRSEQY
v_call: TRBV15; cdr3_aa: ATSRVRDRVNQPQH
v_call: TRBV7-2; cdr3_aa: ASSPLLYTEAF
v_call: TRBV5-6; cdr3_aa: ASSLIKGAGTDTQY
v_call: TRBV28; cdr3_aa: ASSPSMSSYNEQF
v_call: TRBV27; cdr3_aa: ASSQGSSNQPQH
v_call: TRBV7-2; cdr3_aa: ASSLGAASGDIQY
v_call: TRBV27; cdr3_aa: ASSLGRYNEKLF
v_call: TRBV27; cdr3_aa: ASSSDRQGGNTIY
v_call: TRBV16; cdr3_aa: ASSPSSGEYTGELF
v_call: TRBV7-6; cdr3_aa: ASSSYTGELF
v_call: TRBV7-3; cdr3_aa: ASSSKGGYSGANVLT
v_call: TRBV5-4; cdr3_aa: ASSLAPEGYYGYT
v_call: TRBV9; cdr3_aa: ASSVAGNTDTQY
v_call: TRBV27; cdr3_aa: ASSLSQVQPLETQY
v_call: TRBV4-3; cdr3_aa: ASSQGYDRLNTEAF
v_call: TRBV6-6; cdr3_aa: ASRLPSGELF
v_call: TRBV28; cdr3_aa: ASRRLAGGTDTQY
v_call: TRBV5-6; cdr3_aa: ASSLGGTLSQEQY
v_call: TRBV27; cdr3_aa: ASSSAQETQY
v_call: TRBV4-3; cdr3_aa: ASSREPDRGAEAF
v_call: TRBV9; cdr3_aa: ASSVGGDGYEQY
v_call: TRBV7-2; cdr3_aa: ASSLAGGAGSPLH
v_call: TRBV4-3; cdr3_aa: ASSQDLRSSLYNEQF
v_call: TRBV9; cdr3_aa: ASSAREVNQPQH